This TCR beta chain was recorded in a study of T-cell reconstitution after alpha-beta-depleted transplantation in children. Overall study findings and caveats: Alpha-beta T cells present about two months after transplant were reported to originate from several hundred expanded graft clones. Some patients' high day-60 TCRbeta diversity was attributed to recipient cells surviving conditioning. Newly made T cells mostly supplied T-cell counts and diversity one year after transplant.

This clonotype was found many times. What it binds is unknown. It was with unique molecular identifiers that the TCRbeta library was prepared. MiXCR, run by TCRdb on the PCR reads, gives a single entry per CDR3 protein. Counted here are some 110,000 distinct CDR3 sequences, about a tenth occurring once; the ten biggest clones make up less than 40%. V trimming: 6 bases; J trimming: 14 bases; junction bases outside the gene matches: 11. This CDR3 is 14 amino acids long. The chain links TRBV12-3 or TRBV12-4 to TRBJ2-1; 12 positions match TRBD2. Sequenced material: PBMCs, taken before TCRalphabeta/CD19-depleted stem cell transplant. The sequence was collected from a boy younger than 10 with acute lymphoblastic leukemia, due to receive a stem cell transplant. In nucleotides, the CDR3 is TGTGCCAGCAGGGGGGGGACTAGCGGGCTAAGGGAGTTCTTC. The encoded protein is CASRGGTSGLREFF.